Sequencing of this T cell receptor beta chain was carried out in a study of beta chain features in type 1 diabetes. The sequenced template was cDNA made from the entire isolated RNA. TCRdb keeps only in-frame clones here, not all; method: immunoSEQ multiplex PCR. The table has 970,000 or so clones, roughly 16% seen once. Germline trimming cut 7 bases from V and 0 bases from J; bases unmatched to any gene: 4. Germline CDR1 and CDR2: SGHAT and FQDESV (reference sequence). The CDR3 runs to 15 residues. Input material: naive CD4+ T cells from blood. The gene calls are TRBV11-1 and TRBJ2-1; 9 bases line up with TRBD1. This TCR was recovered from a woman aged 18-29 years in good health. CDR3 protein: CASTSGQGSYNEQFF. CDR3 nucleotides: TGTGCCAGCACCTCGGGACAGGGCTCCTACAATGAGCAGTTCTTC.